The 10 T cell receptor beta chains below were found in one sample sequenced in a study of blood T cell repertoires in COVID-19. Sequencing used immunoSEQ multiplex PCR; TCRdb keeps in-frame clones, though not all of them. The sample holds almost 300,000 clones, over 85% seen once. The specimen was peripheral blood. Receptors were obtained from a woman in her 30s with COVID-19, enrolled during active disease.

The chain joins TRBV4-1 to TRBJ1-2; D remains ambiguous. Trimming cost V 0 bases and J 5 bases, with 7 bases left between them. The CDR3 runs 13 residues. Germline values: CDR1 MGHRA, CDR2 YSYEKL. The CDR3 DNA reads TGCGCCAGCAGCCAAGAGGAGGCTTATGGCTACACCTTC. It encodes CASSQEEAYGYTF.

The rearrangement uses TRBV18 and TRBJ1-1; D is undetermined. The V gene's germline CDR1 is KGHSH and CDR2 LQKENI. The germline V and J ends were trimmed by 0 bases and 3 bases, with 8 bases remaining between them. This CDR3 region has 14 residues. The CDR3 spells CASSPPLRDTEAFF. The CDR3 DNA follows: TGTGCCAGCTCACCACCTTTACGGGACACTGAAGCTTTCTTT.

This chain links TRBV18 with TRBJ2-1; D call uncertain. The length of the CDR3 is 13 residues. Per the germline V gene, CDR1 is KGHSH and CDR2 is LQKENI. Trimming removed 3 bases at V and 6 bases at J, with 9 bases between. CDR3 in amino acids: CASSPRSLNEQFF. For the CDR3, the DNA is TGTGCCAGCTCACCCAGGTCTCTCAATGAGCAGTTCTTC.

The CDR3 DNA reads TGTGCCACCAGTGATCCAGGACTAGCGGGCACAGATACGCAGTATTTT. Amino acids: CATSDPGLAGTDTQYF. J is TRBJ2-3 and V is TRBV24-1; 10 bases are shared with TRBD2. This CDR3 is built from 16 residues. Per the germline V gene, CDR1 is KGHDR and CDR2 is SFDVKD. V lost 3 bases and J lost 1; bases outside the gene matches: 3.

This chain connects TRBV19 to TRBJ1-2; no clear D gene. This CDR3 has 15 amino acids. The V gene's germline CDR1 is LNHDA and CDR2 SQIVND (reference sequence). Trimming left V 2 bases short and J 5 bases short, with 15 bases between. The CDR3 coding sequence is TGTGCCAGTAGTATACCTCCCAGCGGGAGGTATGGCTACACCTTC. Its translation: CASSIPPSGRYGYTF.

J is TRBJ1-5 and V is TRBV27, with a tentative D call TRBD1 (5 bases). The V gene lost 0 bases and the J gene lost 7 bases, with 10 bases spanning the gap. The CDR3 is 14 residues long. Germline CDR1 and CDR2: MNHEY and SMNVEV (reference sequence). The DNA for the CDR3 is TGTGCCAGCAGTTTATCCGGGGAGGGGCAGCCCCAGCATTTT. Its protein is CASSLSGEGQPQHF.

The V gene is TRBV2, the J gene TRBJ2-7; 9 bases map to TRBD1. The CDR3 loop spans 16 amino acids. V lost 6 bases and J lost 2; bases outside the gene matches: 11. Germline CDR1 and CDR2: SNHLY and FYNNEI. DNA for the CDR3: TGTGCCAGCAGGGAAAGGGACAGGGTCTTCCCCTACGAGCAGTACTTC. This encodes CASRERDRVFPYEQYF.

CDR3 in DNA: TGTGCCAGCAGTGAGGGGCTAGGGAACTATGGCTACACCTTC. Amino acid sequence: CASSEGLGNYGYTF. The V and J genes are TRBV2 and TRBJ1-2, with D perhaps TRBD1 (5 bases). The CDR3 totals 14 residues. Per germline, CDR1 SNHLY and CDR2 FYNNEI. Trimming stripped 3 bases from V and 2 bases from J, with 10 bases between.

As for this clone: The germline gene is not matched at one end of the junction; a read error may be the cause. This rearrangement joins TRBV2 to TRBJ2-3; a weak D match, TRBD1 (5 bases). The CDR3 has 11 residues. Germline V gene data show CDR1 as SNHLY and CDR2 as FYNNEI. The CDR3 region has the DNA TGTGCCAGCAGTGAAGGGACAAGTTACCGTTTT. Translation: CASSEGTSYRF.

The CDR3 region has the DNA TGTGCCAGCAGCCTTGTTCCGGGACTTAACACCGGGGAGCTGTTTTTT. It yields the protein CASSLVPGLNTGELFF. The chain joins TRBV14 to TRBJ2-2; D may be TRBD2 (6 bases). The CDR3 has 16 amino acids. The germline V gene has CDR1 SGHDN and CDR2 FVKESK. Between the trimmed V and J ends, which lost 4 bases and 2 bases, there was a span of 14 bases.